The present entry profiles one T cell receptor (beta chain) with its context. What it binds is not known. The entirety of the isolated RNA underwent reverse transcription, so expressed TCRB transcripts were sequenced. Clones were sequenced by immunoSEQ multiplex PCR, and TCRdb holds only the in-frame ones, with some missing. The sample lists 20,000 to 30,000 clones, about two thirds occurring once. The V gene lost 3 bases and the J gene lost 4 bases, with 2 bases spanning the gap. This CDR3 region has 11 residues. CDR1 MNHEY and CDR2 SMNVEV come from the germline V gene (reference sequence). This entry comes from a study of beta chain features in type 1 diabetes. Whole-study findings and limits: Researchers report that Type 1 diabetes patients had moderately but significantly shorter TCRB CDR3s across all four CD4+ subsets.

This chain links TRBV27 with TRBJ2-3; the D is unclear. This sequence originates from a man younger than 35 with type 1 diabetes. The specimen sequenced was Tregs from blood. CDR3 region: CASSFADTQYF. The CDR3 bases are TGTGCCAGCAGTTTCGCAGATACGCAGTATTTT.